These T cell receptor beta chains were read from a single sample in a study of blood T cell repertoires in COVID-19. TCRdb's copy holds only in-frame clones and misses some; the assay was immunoSEQ multiplex PCR. This table has about 110,000 clones, approximately 67% appearing once. The sequencing input was peripheral blood. These receptors originate from a woman in her sixties with acute or convalescent COVID-19. Both conserved end residues are part of each CDR3. A D gene is named only where the DNA matches it firmly. Expanded clones get a size class; other rows say once, few or many, or leave the size out.

TRBJ2-1 | NA | TRBD1 | TRBV19 | CASSLRDDRAGARRNEQFF | TGTGCCAGTAGTCTCCGGGACGACAGGGCCGGGGCTAGGCGCAATGAGCAGTTCTTC
TRBJ1-1 | NA | NA | TRBV6-1 | CAGGRSGEAFF | TGTGCCGGAGGACGATCTGGTGAAGCTTTCTTT
TRBJ1-2 | NA | TRBD1 | TRBV6-5 | CASSRTGNYGYTF | TGTGCCAGCAGCCGGACAGGGAACTATGGCTACACCTTC
TRBJ2-5 | many | TRBD2 | TRBV7-8 | CASSLGLAETQYF | TGTGCCAGCAGCTTGGGACTAGCGGAGACCCAGTACTTC
TRBJ1-2 | NA | NA | TRBV7-9 | CASSLGASGTTGEGYTF | TGTGCCAGCAGCTTAGGGGCATCCGGGACAACGGGTGAGGGCTACACCTTC
TRBJ1-5 | NA | NA | TRBV12-3/TRBV12-4 | CASSSGNRPQHF | TGTGCCAGCAGTTCAGGGAATCGGCCCCAGCATTTT
TRBJ2-1 | NA | TRBD2 | TRBV24-1 | CATSDGSGGAVHEQFF | TGTGCCACCAGTGATGGAAGCGGGGGGGCCGTTCATGAGCAGTTCTTC
TRBJ2-7 | NA | NA | TRBV5-4 | CASSFWVASEQYF | TGTGCCAGCAGCTTTTGGGTAGCGAGCGAGCAGTACTTC
TRBJ2-2 | few | NA | TRBV4-3 | CASSQDLAGELFF | TGCGCCAGCAGCCAAGATCTCGCCGGGGAGCTGTTTTTT
TRBJ1-1 | NA | TRBD1 | TRBV7-9 | CASSSRTGGNTEAFF | TGTGCCAGCAGCTCCAGAACAGGGGGGAACACTGAAGCTTTCTTT
TRBJ1-6 | NA | NA | TRBV11-2 | CASSLVASSYNSPLHF | TGTGCCAGCAGCTTAGTAGCCAGCTCCTATAATTCACCCCTCCACTTT
TRBJ2-6 | NA | NA | TRBV21-1 | CASSKLRTGRGLGANVLTF | TGTGCCAGCAGCAAACTACGGACAGGGAGGGGACTTGGGGCCAACGTCCTGACTTTC
TRBJ1-6 | NA | NA | TRBV5-5 | CASSLAGSGSPLHF | TGTGCCAGCAGCTTGGCAGGTTCGGGATCACCCCTCCACTTT
TRBJ2-5 | NA | NA | TRBV7-9 | CASTNNGGDAETQYF | TGTGCCAGCACCAACAACGGAGGGGATGCGGAGACCCAGTACTTC
TRBJ1-5 | once | NA | TRBV5-5 | CASSFRESNQPQHF | TGTGCCAGCAGCTTTCGGGAGAGCAATCAGCCCCAGCATTTT
TRBJ1-6 | NA | TRBD1 | TRBV18 | CASSPDRGNSPLHF | TGTGCCAGCTCACCGGACAGGGGGAATTCACCCCTCCACTTT
TRBJ2-7 | many | NA | TRBV5-4 | CASSLTGSQTKQYF | TGTGCCAGCAGCTTGACAGGGTCGCAAACTAAGCAGTACTTC
TRBJ1-1 | NA | NA | TRBV3-1/TRBV3-2 | CASSQGGSETEAFF | TGTGCCAGCAGCCAAGGGGGCTCGGAGACTGAAGCTTTCTTT
TRBJ2-7 | NA | NA | TRBV15 | CATSRDVARLSYEQYF | TGTGCCACCAGCAGAGATGTAGCTCGGCTATCCTACGAGCAGTACTTC
TRBJ1-4 | once | TRBD1 | TRBV19 | CASSIRDRSTTNEKLFF | TGTGCCAGTAGTATTCGGGACAGGTCTACAACTAATGAAAAACTGTTTTTT
TRBJ1-2 | NA | TRBD1 | TRBV30 | CAWRGQGTENYGYTF | TGTGCCTGGAGAGGACAGGGAACGGAAAACTATGGCTACACCTTC
TRBJ1-4 | NA | NA | TRBV28 | CASGRATNEKLFF | TGTGCCAGCGGGCGGGCAACTAATGAAAAACTGTTTTTT
TRBJ2-7 | NA | TRBD2 | TRBV11-2 | CASTIGGEQYF | TGTGCCAGCACCATCGGGGGGGAGCAGTACTTC
TRBJ1-4 | NA | TRBD1 | TRBV6-2/TRBV6-3 | CASSYPDRVNEKLFF | TGTGCCAGCAGTTATCCGGACAGGGTTAATGAAAAACTGTTTTTT
TRBJ1-2 | few | TRBD1 | TRBV7-9 | CASSTPRQGMKGYTF | TGTGCCAGCAGCACCCCCCGACAGGGGATGAAGGGCTACACCTTC
TRBJ1-2 | NA | TRBD1 | TRBV6-5 | CASRAPDRELYGYTF | TGTGCCAGCAGAGCGCCGGACAGGGAGCTCTATGGCTACACCTTC
TRBJ2-7 | few | TRBD1 | TRBV5-1 | CASSSRQGAGEQYF | TGCGCCAGCAGCTCCCGACAGGGGGCTGGGGAGCAGTACTTC
TRBJ1-5 | few | NA | TRBV2 | CASLSGLNQPQHF | TGTGCCAGCCTCTCGGGATTGAATCAGCCCCAGCATTTT
TRBJ2-2 | few | NA | TRBV30 | CAWKGFNTGELFF | TGTGCCTGGAAGGGGTTTAACACCGGGGAGCTGTTTTTT
TRBJ1-6 | NA | TRBD1 | TRBV5-1 | CASSAVGTGNSPLHF | TGCGCCAGCAGCGCCGTCGGGACAGGGAATTCACCCCTCCACTTT
TRBJ2-7 | few | NA | TRBV20-1 | CSASSAGKYEQYF | TGCAGTGCTAGTTCAGCAGGGAAGTACGAGCAGTACTTC
TRBJ1-6 | once | TRBD1 | TRBV19 | CASSLDRGTYNSPLHF | TGTGCCAGTAGTCTGGACAGGGGGACCTATAATTCACCCCTCCACTTT
TRBJ1-6 | many | NA | TRBV19 | CASSSARTSSYNSPLHF | TGTGCCAGTAGTTCCGCCCGGACAAGCTCCTATAATTCACCCCTCCACTTT
TRBJ2-7 | NA | NA | TRBV6-1 | CASSELSDYEQYF | TGTGCCAGCAGTGAATTATCAGATTACGAGCAGTACTTC
TRBJ1-3 | NA | NA | TRBV18 | CASSPSVSGNTIYF | TGTGCCAGCTCACCTTCGGTATCTGGAAACACCATATATTTT
TRBJ1-2 | NA | NA | TRBV5-6 | CASSEQVSNYGYTF | TGTGCCAGCAGCGAACAAGTATCTAACTATGGCTACACCTTC
TRBJ1-6 | once | NA | TRBV5-1 | CASSPTGYNSPLHF | TGCGCCAGCAGCCCGACAGGATATAATTCACCCCTCCACTTT